The 20 T cell receptor beta chains below come from one sample, sequenced in a study of blood T cells in healthy people across ages. A second PCR, run for roughly 7 to 11 cycles, used a sample-barcoded 5' primer plus a J-beta primer mix. TCRdb re-analysed the 5' RACE reads in MiXCR, keeping a single row per CDR3 protein. The sample includes 1 million or so distinct CDR3 sequences, 20% to 25% of them seen just once. The data also belong to a second study, concerning T cells of mothers and their children.

Sample: blood. Source of these receptors: a girl aged 2-9 years in good health.

This chain links TRBV12-3 or TRBV12-4 with TRBJ1-1; possibly TRBD1 for D (6 bases). The CDR3 consists of 14 residues. V lost 5 bases and J lost 2, with 12 bases in between. The CDR3 region is CASSPLDSNTEAFF. The CDR3 DNA reads as TGTGCCAGCAGTCCGTTGGACAGTAACACTGAAGCTTTCTTT.

About this clonotype itself: A junction boundary mismatches the germline segment, possibly from a read error. This rearrangement joins TRBV29-1 to TRBJ2-2; a weak D match, TRBD2 (5 bases). Germline CDR1 and CDR2: SQVTM and ANQGSEA. This CDR3 spans 13 amino acids. CDR3 in amino acids: CSVGAVNTGEPFF. In DNA, the CDR3 is TGCAGCGTTGGGGCGGTGAACACCGGGGAGCCGTTTTTT.

The V gene is TRBV20-1, the J gene TRBJ1-2, with D possibly TRBD1 on 5 matching bases. In germline, CDR1 is DFQATT, CDR2 SNEGSKA (reference sequence). The V end was cut by 1 base, the J end by 8 bases, with 17 bases between. CDR3 size: 14 residues. CDR3 sequence reads: CSARVDIQGRGYTF. Written as DNA, the CDR3 is TGCAGTGCTAGAGTTGATATCCAGGGCCGAGGCTACACCTTC.

This clonotype was seen only a few times. The chain couples TRBV2 to TRBJ1-1, with no clear D. This CDR3 contains 13 residues. Germline lookup yields CDR1 SNHLY and CDR2 FYNNEI. The V end lost 2 bases, the J end lost 4 bases, and 8 bases lay between the germline ends. DNA of the CDR3: TGTGCCAGCAGTGAAACGGAGGCCACTGAAGCTTTCTTT. It is translated as CASSETEATEAFF.

The V and J genes are TRBV25-1 and TRBJ2-5, with D tentatively TRBD1 or TRBD2 (5 bases each). The germline V and J ends were trimmed by 6 bases and 2 bases, with 13 bases remaining between them. This CDR3 comprises 14 residues. Germline V gene sequence: CDR1 MGHDK, CDR2 SYGVNS. The CDR3 is CASSIQGPQETQYF. In DNA, the CDR3 is TGTGCCAGCAGCATCCAGGGACCTCAAGAGACCCAGTACTTC.

The sample holds a few counts of this clonotype. The chain joins TRBV7-2 to TRBJ1-2; D perhaps matches TRBD1 (5 bases). V was pared by 1 base and J by 7 bases, with 10 bases between. The CDR3 runs to 13 residues. Germline V CDR1 and CDR2: SGHTA, FQGNSA. The CDR3 here is CASSLDWGGGYTF. The CDR3 DNA reads TGTGCCAGCAGCTTAGATTGGGGGGGTGGCTACACCTTC.

This clonotype appeared a few times. This chain links TRBV5-1 with TRBJ2-5, with 9 positions matching TRBD2. The CDR3 loop spans 15 amino acids. Germline lookup yields CDR1 SGHRS and CDR2 YFSETQ. The V segment lost 3 bases and the J segment 2 bases; nucleotides outside the gene matches: 5. In DNA, the CDR3 is TGCGCCAGCAGCTACTTAGCGGGGGCGCAAGAGACCCAGTACTTC. Its translation: CASSYLAGAQETQYF.

In this sample, this clonotype turned up a few times. The V and J genes are TRBV7-2 and TRBJ2-3; tentatively, D is TRBD2 (6 bases). CDR1 is SGHTA and CDR2 is FQGNSA in the germline V gene. The CDR3 spans 14 residues. V gave up 5 bases and J gave up 5 bases, with 14 bases separating them. The CDR3 nucleotides are TGTGCCAGCAGCCCCCGGGACTTCCTAGATACGCAGTATTTT. It is translated as CASSPRDFLDTQYF. Full variable domain (remainder filled in from reference TRBV7-2 and TRBJ2-3): GAGVSQSPSNKVTEKGKDVELRCDPISGHTALYWYRQSLGQGLEFLIYFQGNSAPDKSGLPSDRFSAERTGGSVSTLTIQRTQQEDSAVYLCASSPRDFLDTQYFGPGTRLTVL.

CDR3 DNA sequence: TGTGCCAGCGGCATCGCACAAAACTATGGCTACACCTTC. It is translated as CASGIAQNYGYTF. The rearrangement joins TRBV28 to TRBJ1-2, with D unclear. This CDR3 is 13 amino acids long. V was cut by 8 bases and J by 2 bases, with 12 bases left in between. From germline, CDR1 is MDHEN and CDR2 SYDVKM.

This clonotype was picked up a small number of times. One end of the junction varies from germline; a read error may be responsible. The chain employs TRBV2 and TRBJ2-5; the D is unclear. Germline lookup yields CDR1 SNHLY and CDR2 FYNNEI. The CDR3 extends over 11 amino acids. The CDR3 loop reads CASYSPETQYF. CDR3 nucleotide sequence: TGCGCCAGCTACTCCCCGGAGACCCAGTACTTC.

The gene calls are TRBV4-3 and TRBJ2-3; tentatively, D is TRBD1 or TRBD2 (5 bases each). Germline values: CDR1 LGHNA, CDR2 YSLEER. V dropped 0 bases and J dropped 11 bases, with 12 bases sitting between them. The length of the CDR3 is 13 residues. For the CDR3, the DNA is TGCGCCAGCAGCCAAGATTCCGGGGCAATGCAGTATTTT. Amino acids: CASSQDSGAMQYF.

This clonotype turned up a few times. This sequence joins TRBV7-9 and TRBJ2-7; possibly TRBD2 for D (7 bases). Per the germline V gene, CDR1 is SEHNR and CDR2 is FQNEAQ (reference sequence). Trimming stripped 4 bases from V and 1 base from J, with 17 bases between. The CDR3 extends over 16 amino acids. Written as DNA, the CDR3 is TGTGCCAGCAGCTACAACAGGGACTACCCTTCCTACGAGCAGTACTTC. Translation gives CASSYNRDYPSYEQYF.

This clonotype was picked up a small number of times. V and J are TRBV4-3 and TRBJ1-2; weak D call: TRBD1 (6 bases). V was pared by 0 bases and J by 1 base, with 15 bases between. Germline-derived CDR1 and CDR2 are LGHNA and YSLEER. The CDR3 has 17 residues. CDR3 sequence reads: CASSQERDIIVNYGYTF. CDR3 DNA sequence: TGCGCCAGCAGCCAAGAACGGGACATTATCGTTAACTATGGCTACACCTTC.

This clonotype was found many times. Here the CDR3 reads CASSQDSEQYF. The CDR3 nucleotides are TGCGCCAGCAGCCAAGATAGCGAGCAGTACTTC. The gene calls are TRBV4-1 and TRBJ2-5; D ambiguous. The DNA end favors TRBJ2-7, so the J call may be wrong. The CDR3 is 11 amino acids. Germline CDR1 is MGHRA and CDR2 is YSYEKL.

The genes are TRBV6-2 or TRBV6-3 and TRBJ2-2; the D is unclear. The length of the CDR3 is 17 residues. Germline CDR1 MNHEY, CDR2 SVGEGT. The V gene lost 5 bases and the J gene lost 1 base, with 17 bases spanning the gap. This CDR3 reads CASSPTLPGLNTGELFF. CDR3 DNA sequence: TGTGCCAGCAGTCCTACTTTACCGGGCCTGAACACCGGGGAGCTGTTTTTT.

The chain links TRBV7-8 to TRBJ2-2; no clear D. This CDR3 spans 13 amino acids. The V end lost 3 bases, the J end lost 4 bases, and 6 bases lay between the germline ends. Germline V gene sequence: CDR1 SGHVS, CDR2 FQNEAQ. CDR3 nucleotides: TGTGCCAGCAGCTTGGACGCCACCGGGGAGCTGTTTTTT. Translated: CASSLDATGELFF. The entire variable domain, with the rest obtained from reference TRBV7-8 and TRBJ2-2, is as follows: GAGVSQSPRYKVAKRGQDVALRCDPISGHVSLFWYQQALGQGPEFLTYFQNEAQLDKSGLPSDRFFAERPEGSVSTLKIQRTQQEDSAVYLCASSLDATGELFFGEGSRLTVL.

In its sample, this clonotype was seen a few times. This chain uses TRBV6-2 or TRBV6-3 with TRBJ1-1; D uncertain. Germline CDR1 MNHEY, CDR2 SVGEGT. Between the trimmed V and J ends, which lost 0 bases and 0 bases, there was a span of 14 bases. This CDR3 has 17 residues. CDR3 protein: CASSYSRRDVMNTEAFF. The CDR3 bases are TGTGCCAGCAGTTACTCGAGACGGGATGTAATGAACACTGAAGCTTTCTTT.

The chain carries TRBV15 and TRBJ2-5; no clear D. Germline V gives CDR1 LNHNV, CDR2 YYDKDF (reference sequence). This CDR3 contains 14 residues. The V gene lost 1 base and the J gene lost 8 bases, with 14 bases spanning the gap. CDR3 DNA sequence: TGTGCCACCAGCAGAGCCAGATATCGACAAACCCAGTACTTC. Translation: CATSRARYRQTQYF.

Only a few counts were recorded for this clonotype. The V gene is TRBV20-1, the J gene TRBJ1-3; D is undetermined. V lost 5 bases and J 8 bases, leaving 13 bases between the germline ends. This CDR3 is 12 amino acids long. Germline lookup yields CDR1 DFQATT and CDR2 SNEGSKA (reference sequence). CDR3 nucleotides: TGCAGTGCTCACGTCAAGGGAGACACCATATATTTT. Translation gives CSAHVKGDTIYF.

The table lists this clonotype with a few counts. The V gene is TRBV27, the J gene TRBJ2-1, with 12 bases identical to TRBD2. The CDR3 has 15 amino acids. Germline V gene sequence: CDR1 MNHEY, CDR2 SMNVEV (reference sequence). After removal of 6 bases from V and 9 bases from J, the junction contained 9 bases not matched to a gene. DNA of the CDR3: TGTGCCAGCAGCTCCCGGACTAGCGGGGTCGGTGAGCAGTTCTTC. Amino acid sequence: CASSSRTSGVGEQFF.